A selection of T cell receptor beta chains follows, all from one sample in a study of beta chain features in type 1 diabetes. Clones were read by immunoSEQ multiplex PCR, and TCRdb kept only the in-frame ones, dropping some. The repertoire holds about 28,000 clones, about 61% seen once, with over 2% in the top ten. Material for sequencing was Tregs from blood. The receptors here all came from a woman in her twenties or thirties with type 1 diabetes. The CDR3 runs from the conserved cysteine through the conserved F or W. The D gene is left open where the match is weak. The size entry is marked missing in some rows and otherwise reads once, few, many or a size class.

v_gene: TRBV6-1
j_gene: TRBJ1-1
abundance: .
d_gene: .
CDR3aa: CASSVDTEAFF
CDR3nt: TGTGCCAGCAGTGTCGACACTGAAGCTTTCTTT

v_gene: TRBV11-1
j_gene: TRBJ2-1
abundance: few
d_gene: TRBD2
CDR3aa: CASSILAGGINEQFF
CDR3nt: TGTGCCAGCAGCATTCTAGCGGGCGGGATCAATGAGCAGTTCTTC

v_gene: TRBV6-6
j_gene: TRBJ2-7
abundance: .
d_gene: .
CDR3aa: CASSYSDSLLTYEQYF
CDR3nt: TGTGCCAGCAGTTACTCGGACAGCTTATTGACCTACGAGCAGTACTTC

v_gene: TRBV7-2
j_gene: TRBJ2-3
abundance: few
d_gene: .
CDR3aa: CASSLGLSTDTQYF
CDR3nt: TGTGCCAGCAGCTTAGGACTGAGCACAGATACGCAGTATTTT

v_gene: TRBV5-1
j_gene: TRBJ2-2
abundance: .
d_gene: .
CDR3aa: CASSLMGQHTGELFF
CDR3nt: TGCGCCAGCAGCTTGATGGGACAACACACCGGGGAGCTGTTTTTT

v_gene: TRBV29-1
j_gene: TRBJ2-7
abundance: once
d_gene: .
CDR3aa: CSVEAAYEQYF
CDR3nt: TGCAGCGTTGAGGCGGCCTACGAGCAGTACTTC

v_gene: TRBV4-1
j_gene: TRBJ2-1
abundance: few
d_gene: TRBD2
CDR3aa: CASSPPRGRANEQFF
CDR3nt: TGCGCCAGCAGCCCCCCCCGCGGGAGGGCCAATGAGCAGTTCTTC

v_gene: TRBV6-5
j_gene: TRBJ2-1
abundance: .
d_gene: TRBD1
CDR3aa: CASTPGTGTGQFF
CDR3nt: TGTGCCAGCACCCCAGGGACCGGGACAGGGCAGTTCTTC

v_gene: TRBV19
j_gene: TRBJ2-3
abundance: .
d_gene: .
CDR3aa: CASTTGDSTDTQYF
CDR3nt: TGTGCCAGTACGACCGGGGATTCCACAGATACGCAGTATTTT

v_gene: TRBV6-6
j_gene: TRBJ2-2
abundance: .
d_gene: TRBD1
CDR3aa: CASRPTGGSLQWGLFF
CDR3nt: TGTGCCAGCAGGCCCACAGGGGGCTCGCTTCAATGGGGGCTGTTTTTT

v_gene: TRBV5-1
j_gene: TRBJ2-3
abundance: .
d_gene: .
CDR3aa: CASRALAATDTQYF
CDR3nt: TGCGCCAGCAGGGCGCTAGCAGCGACAGATACGCAGTATTTT

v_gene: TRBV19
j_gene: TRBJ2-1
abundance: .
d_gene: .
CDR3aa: CASSPAGALYNEQFF
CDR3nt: TGTGCCAGTAGTCCCGCAGGGGCCCTCTACAATGAGCAGTTCTTC

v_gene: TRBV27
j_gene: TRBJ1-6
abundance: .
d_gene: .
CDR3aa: CASSYFRAQGYLHF
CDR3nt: TGTGCCAGCAGTTATTTCCGGGCCCAGGGATACCTCCACTTT

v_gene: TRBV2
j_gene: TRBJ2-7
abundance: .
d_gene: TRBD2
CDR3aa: CASRRQSGDRTYEQYF
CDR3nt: TGTGCCAGCAGAAGACAGAGCGGGGATAGGACCTACGAGCAGTACTTC

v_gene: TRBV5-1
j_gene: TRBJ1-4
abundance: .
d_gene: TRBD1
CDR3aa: CASSPLTGATNEKLFF
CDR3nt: TGCGCCAGCAGCCCCCTAACAGGGGCAACTAATGAAAAACTGTTTTTT

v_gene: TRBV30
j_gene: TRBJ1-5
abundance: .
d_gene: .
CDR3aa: CAWSGRTSNQPQHF
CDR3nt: TGTGCCTGGAGTGGCAGAACTAGCAATCAGCCCCAGCATTTT

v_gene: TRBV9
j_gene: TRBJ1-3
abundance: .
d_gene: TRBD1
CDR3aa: CASSAGTESGNTIYF
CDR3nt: TGTGCCAGCAGCGCAGGGACAGAGTCGGGAAACACCATATATTTT

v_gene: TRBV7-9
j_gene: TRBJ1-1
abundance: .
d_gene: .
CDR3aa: CASSLGQREAFF
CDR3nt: TGTGCCAGCAGCTTAGGGCAGAGGGAAGCTTTCTTT

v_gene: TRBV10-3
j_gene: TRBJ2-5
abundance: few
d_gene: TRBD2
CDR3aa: CAIRQQREWETQYF
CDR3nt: TGTGCCATCAGGCAGCAGCGGGAGTGGGAGACCCAGTACTTC

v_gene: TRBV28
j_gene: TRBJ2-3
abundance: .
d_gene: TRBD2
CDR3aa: CASRLPIAGSADTQYF
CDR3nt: TGTGCCAGCAGACTCCCCATAGCGGGAAGTGCAGATACGCAGTATTTT

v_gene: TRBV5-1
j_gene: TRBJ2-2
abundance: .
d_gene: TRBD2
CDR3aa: CASSALAGRTGELFF
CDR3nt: TGCGCCAGCAGCGCACTAGCGGGTAGGACCGGGGAGCTGTTTTTT

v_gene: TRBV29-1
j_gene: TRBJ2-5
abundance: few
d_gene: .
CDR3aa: CSVKERDIGETQYF
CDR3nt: TGCAGCGTTAAAGAACGGGACATCGGAGAGACCCAGTACTTC

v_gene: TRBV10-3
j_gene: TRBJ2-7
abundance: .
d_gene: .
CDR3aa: CAIRSSVGGYEQYF
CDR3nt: TGTGCCATCAGATCCTCTGTAGGGGGCTACGAGCAGTACTTC

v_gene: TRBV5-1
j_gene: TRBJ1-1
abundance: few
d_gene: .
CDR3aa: CASSHGQSDGAFF
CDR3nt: TGCGCCAGCAGCCACGGACAGTCCGACGGAGCTTTCTTT

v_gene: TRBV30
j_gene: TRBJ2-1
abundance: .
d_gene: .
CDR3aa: CAWSVVGQGSYNEQFF
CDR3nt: TGTGCCTGGAGTGTGGTAGGGCAGGGCTCCTACAATGAGCAGTTCTTC

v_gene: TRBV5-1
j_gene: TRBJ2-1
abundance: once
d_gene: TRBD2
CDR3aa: CATRTSGYREQFF
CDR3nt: TGCGCAACGAGGACTAGCGGCTACCGTGAGCAGTTCTTC

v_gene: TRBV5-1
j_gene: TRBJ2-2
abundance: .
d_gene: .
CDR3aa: CASSLGQNTGELFF
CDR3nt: TGCGCCAGCAGCTTGGGGCAAAACACCGGGGAGCTGTTTTTT

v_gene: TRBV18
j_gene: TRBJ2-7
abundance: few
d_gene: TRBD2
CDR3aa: CASSPVGAVAGDLIEQYF
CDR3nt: TGTGCCAGCTCACCCGTGGGCGCGGTAGCGGGAGATTTAATCGAGCAGTACTTC

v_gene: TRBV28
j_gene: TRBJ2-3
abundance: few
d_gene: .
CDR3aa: CASNNGGTDTQYF
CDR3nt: TGTGCCAGCAACAATGGGGGGACAGATACGCAGTATTTT

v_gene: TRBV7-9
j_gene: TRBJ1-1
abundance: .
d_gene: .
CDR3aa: CASSLGQANTEAFF
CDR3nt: TGTGCCAGCAGCTTAGGCCAGGCGAACACTGAAGCTTTCTTT